This paragraph covers one T cell receptor (beta chain) sequence. The antigen remains undetermined. The record originates from a study of beta chain features in type 1 diabetes. The study reverse transcribed the entire isolated RNA, so it sequenced expressed TCRB transcripts. Stem cell-like memory T cell samples averaged about 1.01 million immunoSEQ reads each. Assay used: immunoSEQ multiplex PCR; TCRdb lists only in-frame clones, some missing. Of under 90,000 clones in the sample, about 32% were seen once. Study-wide results and limits: When VDJ junctions were examined, type 1 diabetes patients showed fewer insertions and more deletions.

The sequence came from a woman between 18 and 29 years old in good health. The sample was stem cell memory CD4+ T cells from blood.

CDR3 coding DNA: TGTGCCAGCAGCCCGACTCGGACAGCCAAAGCTTTCTTT. Protein: CASSPTRTAKAFF. The chain couples TRBV28 to TRBJ1-1; D is possibly TRBD1 (6 bases). CDR1 is MDHEN, CDR2 SYDVKM, per germline. The CDR3 sequence is 13 residues long. V shed 6 bases and J shed 9 bases, with 17 bases lying between them.